A selection of T cell receptor beta chains follows, all from one sample in a study of control samples from healthy donors and cancer patients. Generated by immunoSEQ multiplex PCR, the TCRdb table keeps only in-frame clones and is missing some. The profile shows fewer than 200,000 clones, 90% to 95% of them singletons. What was sequenced was blood. Receptor source: a woman between 55 and 75 years old in good health. Each CDR3 is given with its conserved first and last residue. The order of the fields is V gene, D gene, J gene, clone size, CDR3 DNA, CDR3 protein. The D gene is left open where the match is weak. Part of the rows lack a size; the others show once, few, many or a class for expanded clones.

v_gene: TRBV7-2; d_gene: TRBD1; j_gene: TRBJ1-2; abundance: NA; CDR3nt: TGTGCCAGCAGCTTATCAAGGGGGCGCTACTATGGCTACACCTTC; CDR3aa: CASSLSRGRYYGYTF
v_gene: TRBV2; d_gene: TRBD1; j_gene: TRBJ1-6; abundance: NA; CDR3nt: TGTGCCAGCTTTATTGGACAGGGGAGGCCCCTCCACTTT; CDR3aa: CASFIGQGRPLHF
v_gene: TRBV4-3; d_gene: NA; j_gene: TRBJ2-3; abundance: NA; CDR3nt: TGCGCCAGCAGCCAAGAGGGGCCCTCAACCCTGCTGGATACGCAGTATTTT; CDR3aa: CASSQEGPSTLLDTQYF
v_gene: TRBV30; d_gene: NA; j_gene: TRBJ1-6; abundance: NA; CDR3nt: TGTGCCTGGAGTGTTGGAGGGAGCTCCTATAATTCACCCCTCCACTTT; CDR3aa: CAWSVGGSSYNSPLHF
v_gene: TRBV4-3; d_gene: TRBD2; j_gene: TRBJ2-7; abundance: NA; CDR3nt: TGCGCCAGCAGCCAGGGACTAGCGGCGGACTACGAGCAGTACTTC; CDR3aa: CASSQGLAADYEQYF
v_gene: TRBV30; d_gene: NA; j_gene: TRBJ1-4; abundance: NA; CDR3nt: TGTGCCTGGGGGACATCTCTTAATGAAAAACTGTTTTTT; CDR3aa: CAWGTSLNEKLFF
v_gene: TRBV13; d_gene: NA; j_gene: TRBJ2-7; abundance: NA; CDR3nt: TGTGCCAGCAGCTTGGTGAGGGGGGGCCGATACGAGCAGTACTTC; CDR3aa: CASSLVRGGRYEQYF
v_gene: TRBV7-9; d_gene: NA; j_gene: TRBJ1-1; abundance: NA; CDR3nt: TGTGCCAGCAGCCTAACAAAGGATGTTGAAGCTTTCTTT; CDR3aa: CASSLTKDVEAFF
v_gene: TRBV18; d_gene: NA; j_gene: TRBJ1-2; abundance: NA; CDR3nt: TGTGCCAGCTCACCAAGTATCGCCAGGCATAACTATGGCTACACCTTC; CDR3aa: CASSPSIARHNYGYTF
v_gene: TRBV4-3; d_gene: NA; j_gene: TRBJ1-6; abundance: NA; CDR3nt: TGCGCCAGCAGCCAAGGTGGTCCGGGGTCGTATTCACCCCTCCACTTT; CDR3aa: CASSQGGPGSYSPLHF
v_gene: TRBV6-2/TRBV6-3; d_gene: TRBD1; j_gene: TRBJ1-1; abundance: NA; CDR3nt: TGTGCCAGCAGTTACCAACGACAGGGACCGAACACTGAAGCTTTCTTT; CDR3aa: CASSYQRQGPNTEAFF
v_gene: TRBV19; d_gene: NA; j_gene: TRBJ1-1; abundance: NA; CDR3nt: TGTGCCAGTAGTATACGGGACCGAAAGGGCGCTTTCTTT; CDR3aa: CASSIRDRKGAFF
v_gene: TRBV5-6; d_gene: NA; j_gene: TRBJ1-6; abundance: NA; CDR3nt: TGTGCCAGCAGCTTGAAGCAAAATAATTCACCCCTCCACTTT; CDR3aa: CASSLKQNNSPLHF
v_gene: TRBV27; d_gene: TRBD1; j_gene: TRBJ1-4; abundance: NA; CDR3nt: TGTGCCAGCAGTCCCTGGACAGGGTTAGTTGAAAAACTGTTTTTT; CDR3aa: CASSPWTGLVEKLFF
v_gene: TRBV7-9; d_gene: NA; j_gene: TRBJ1-2; abundance: NA; CDR3nt: TGTGCCAGCAGCTTGGGGGGACTTGGACGTGGCTACACCTTC; CDR3aa: CASSLGGLGRGYTF
v_gene: TRBV19; d_gene: TRBD2; j_gene: TRBJ2-1; abundance: NA; CDR3nt: TGTGCCAGTACCAAGGGACTAGCGGGGCGATTGAGCTTGAGCTCCTACAATGAGCAGTTCTTC; CDR3aa: CASTKGLAGRLSLSSYNEQFF
v_gene: TRBV3-1/TRBV3-2; d_gene: TRBD1; j_gene: TRBJ1-1; abundance: NA; CDR3nt: TGTGCCAGCAGCCGGACAGGGGTGGATGCAACGACTGAAGCTTTCTTT; CDR3aa: CASSRTGVDATTEAFF
v_gene: TRBV19; d_gene: TRBD1; j_gene: TRBJ1-1; abundance: NA; CDR3nt: TGTGCCAGTACCTCCCCAATTCGGGACAGGAACACTGAAGCTTTCTTT; CDR3aa: CASTSPIRDRNTEAFF
v_gene: TRBV18; d_gene: NA; j_gene: TRBJ1-5; abundance: NA; CDR3nt: TGTGCCAGCTCCCAACCGCAAGGGGCCCTGTCGAATCAGCCCCAGCATTTT; CDR3aa: CASSQPQGALSNQPQHF
v_gene: TRBV4-1; d_gene: NA; j_gene: TRBJ1-2; abundance: NA; CDR3nt: TGCGCCAGCAGCCCTCCGGGTCGAGCTAACTATGGCTACACCTTC; CDR3aa: CASSPPGRANYGYTF
v_gene: TRBV18; d_gene: NA; j_gene: TRBJ2-1; abundance: NA; CDR3nt: TGTGCCAGCTCACCACTTGGGGGGCAGAGCAATGAGCAGTTCTTC; CDR3aa: CASSPLGGQSNEQFF
v_gene: TRBV19; d_gene: TRBD1; j_gene: TRBJ1-2; abundance: NA; CDR3nt: TGTGCCAGTAGTATGGACAGGAGGGACTATGGCTACACCTTC; CDR3aa: CASSMDRRDYGYTF
v_gene: TRBV11-3; d_gene: NA; j_gene: TRBJ2-2; abundance: NA; CDR3nt: TGTGCCAGCAGCTTAAGGGACGGGGAGCTGTTTTTT; CDR3aa: CASSLRDGELFF
v_gene: TRBV6-6; d_gene: TRBD2; j_gene: TRBJ2-5; abundance: NA; CDR3nt: TGTGCCAGCAGTCGACCGACTAGCGGGGGGGTAGAGACCCAGTACTTC; CDR3aa: CASSRPTSGGVETQYF
v_gene: TRBV27; d_gene: TRBD1; j_gene: TRBJ2-1; abundance: once; CDR3nt: TGTGCCAGCAGTTTGGGACAGCTTTACAATGAGCAGTTCTTC; CDR3aa: CASSLGQLYNEQFF
v_gene: TRBV25-1; d_gene: TRBD1; j_gene: TRBJ1-2; abundance: NA; CDR3nt: TGTGCCAGCAGTGCGGGACAGGGCTATGGCTACACCTTC; CDR3aa: CASSAGQGYGYTF
v_gene: TRBV19; d_gene: NA; j_gene: TRBJ1-2; abundance: NA; CDR3nt: TGTGCCAGCAGAGCCGGTACCACCCGGGGATATGGCTACACCTTC; CDR3aa: CASRAGTTRGYGYTF
v_gene: TRBV14; d_gene: TRBD1; j_gene: TRBJ1-2; abundance: NA; CDR3nt: TGTGCCAGCAGCCAAGAACACCCGGGACAGGGAGCGGGCACCTTC; CDR3aa: CASSQEHPGQGAGTF
v_gene: TRBV7-3; d_gene: NA; j_gene: TRBJ2-5; abundance: NA; CDR3nt: TGTGCCAGCAGCGCTGGCGGGGGCGAGATGGAGACCCAGTACTTC; CDR3aa: CASSAGGGEMETQYF
v_gene: TRBV6-6; d_gene: TRBD1; j_gene: TRBJ1-6; abundance: once; CDR3nt: TGTGCCAGCAGTGAGCCTGGGACAGGCAATTCACCCCTCCACTTT; CDR3aa: CASSEPGTGNSPLHF
v_gene: TRBV6-6; d_gene: NA; j_gene: TRBJ1-1; abundance: once; CDR3nt: TGTGCCAGCAGAGACGAACAGGGCTGGGGGACTGAAGCTTTCTTT; CDR3aa: CASRDEQGWGTEAFF
v_gene: TRBV6-2/TRBV6-3; d_gene: NA; j_gene: TRBJ1-5; abundance: NA; CDR3nt: TGTGCCAGCAGTTACAATCACTGGAGTAGTAGGCTGGCACAGCCCCAGCATTTT; CDR3aa: CASSYNHWSSRLAQPQHF
v_gene: TRBV5-1; d_gene: TRBD1; j_gene: TRBJ1-5; abundance: NA; CDR3nt: TGCGCCAGCAGCACGGGACAGCCCAATCAGCCCCAGCATTTT; CDR3aa: CASSTGQPNQPQHF
v_gene: TRBV3-1/TRBV3-2; d_gene: TRBD2; j_gene: TRBJ2-2; abundance: once; CDR3nt: TGTGCCAGCAGCCTAAGGACTAGCGGGGGGAACACCGGGGAGCTGTTTTTT; CDR3aa: CASSLRTSGGNTGELFF
v_gene: TRBV29-1; d_gene: NA; j_gene: TRBJ1-2; abundance: NA; CDR3nt: TGCAGCGTGAGGGGGGGGCGGGCTACGCCCGGCTACACCTTC; CDR3aa: CSVRGGRATPGYTF
v_gene: TRBV19; d_gene: NA; j_gene: TRBJ2-3; abundance: NA; CDR3nt: TGTGCCAGTAGGCAACAGGGAGGTACGCAGTATTTT; CDR3aa: CASRQQGGTQYF
v_gene: TRBV7-2; d_gene: NA; j_gene: TRBJ1-1; abundance: NA; CDR3nt: TGTGCCAGCAGCTTAAATGGGGGTTCGGATGAAGCTTTCTTT; CDR3aa: CASSLNGGSDEAFF
v_gene: TRBV5-1; d_gene: NA; j_gene: TRBJ1-4; abundance: once; CDR3nt: TGCGCCAGCAGCTCCACCGGGGTTATTAATGAAAAACTGTTTTTT; CDR3aa: CASSSTGVINEKLFF
v_gene: TRBV10-2; d_gene: NA; j_gene: TRBJ1-2; abundance: NA; CDR3nt: TGCGCCAGCAGTGAGTTCGGACAGACCTTGAAGGGCTACACCTTC; CDR3aa: CASSEFGQTLKGYTF
v_gene: TRBV5-8; d_gene: NA; j_gene: TRBJ2-6; abundance: NA; CDR3nt: TGTGCCAGCAGCTTAGGAGGGAATGGGGCCAACGTCCTGACTTTC; CDR3aa: CASSLGGNGANVLTF